This T cell receptor (beta chain) was profiled in a study of tumor and adjacent non-tumor tissue in lung cancer. Study-wide results and limits: Shorter survival was associated with higher TCR diversity in tumors.

This clonotype was seen once. No antigen is known for it. Compared with germline, one end of the junction differs, possibly owing to a read error. RNA was extracted from bulk tissue without any cell sorting. Three rounds of nested PCR, following a modified ARM-PCR protocol, produced the TCRbeta library. Each CDR3 protein gets one entry after TCRdb re-called the multiplex PCR reads with MiXCR. Of under 150,000 distinct CDR3 sequences in the sample, roughly 70% were seen once. This CDR3 is built from 16 residues. Germline values: CDR1 SGHNT, CDR2 YYREEE (reference sequence). The sequenced material came from lung tumor tissue. The receptor was isolated from a man aged 55 to 70 with small cell lung cancer. The chain employs TRBV5-4 and TRBJ2-5; 8 nucleotides align to TRBD2. The CDR3 region has the DNA TGTGCCAGCAGCTTGGATTCAGCGGGAGAGGGAGAGATCCAGTACTTC. Its translation is CASSLDSAGEGEIQYF.